This TCR beta chain was sequenced during a study of cytomegalovirus exposure and HLA in healthy donors. Primers included in the PCR were 60 Vbeta and 13 Jbeta primers. TCRdb's copy holds only in-frame clones and misses some; the assay was immunoSEQ multiplex PCR. The data hold under 150,000 clones, with nearly 65% observed a single time. Trimming at V came to 0 bases and at J to 5 bases, leaving 0 bases not matched to a gene. Germline CDR1 and CDR2: SGDLS and YYNGEE. This CDR3 is 15 amino acids long. The sample taken for sequencing was PBMCs. The source is a man aged 40-49 years in good health and CMV-seropositive. The chain carries TRBV9 and TRBJ2-2; 11 bases agree with TRBD2. The CDR3 sequence is CASSVGLAGTGELFF. CDR3 DNA: TGTGCCAGCAGCGTAGGACTAGCGGGGACCGGGGAGCTGTTTTTT. Together with reference TRBV9 and TRBJ2-2, the CDR3 gives the full variable domain: DSGVTQTPKHLITATGQRVTLRCSPRSGDLSVYWYQQSLDQGLQFLIQYYNGEERAKGNILERFSAQQFPDLHSELNLSSLELGDSALYFCASSVGLAGTGELFFGEGSRLTVL.